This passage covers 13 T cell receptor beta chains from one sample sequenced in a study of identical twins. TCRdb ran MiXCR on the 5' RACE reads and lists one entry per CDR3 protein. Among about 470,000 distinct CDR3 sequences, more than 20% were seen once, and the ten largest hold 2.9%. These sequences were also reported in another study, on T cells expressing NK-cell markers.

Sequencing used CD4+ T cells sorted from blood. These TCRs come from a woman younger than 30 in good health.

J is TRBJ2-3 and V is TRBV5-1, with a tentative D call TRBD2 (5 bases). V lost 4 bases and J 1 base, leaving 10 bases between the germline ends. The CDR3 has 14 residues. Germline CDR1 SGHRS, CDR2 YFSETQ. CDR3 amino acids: CASSEDFGTDTQYF. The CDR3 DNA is TGCGCCAGCAGCGAGGACTTTGGCACAGATACGCAGTATTTT.

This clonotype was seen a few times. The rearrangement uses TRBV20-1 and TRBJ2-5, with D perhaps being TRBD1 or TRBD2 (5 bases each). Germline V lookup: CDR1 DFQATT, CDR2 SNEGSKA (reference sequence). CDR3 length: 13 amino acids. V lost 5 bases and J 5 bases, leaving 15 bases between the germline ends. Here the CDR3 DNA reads TGCAGTGCTGGGGGACGGCCAGGGGAGACCCAGTACTTC. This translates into CSAGGRPGETQYF.

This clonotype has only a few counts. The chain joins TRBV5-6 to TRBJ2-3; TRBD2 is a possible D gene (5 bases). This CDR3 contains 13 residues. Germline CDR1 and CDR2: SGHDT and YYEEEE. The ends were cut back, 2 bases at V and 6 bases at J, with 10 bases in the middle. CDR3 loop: CASSFRDQDTQYF. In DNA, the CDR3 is TGTGCCAGCAGCTTCCGGGATCAGGATACGCAGTATTTT.

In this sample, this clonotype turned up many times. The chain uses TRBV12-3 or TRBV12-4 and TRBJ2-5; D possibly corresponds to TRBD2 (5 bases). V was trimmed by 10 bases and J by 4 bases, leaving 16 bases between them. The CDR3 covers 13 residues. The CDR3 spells CATKSLDRETQYF. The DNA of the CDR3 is TGTGCCACCAAATCACTAGACCGAGAGACCCAGTACTTC.

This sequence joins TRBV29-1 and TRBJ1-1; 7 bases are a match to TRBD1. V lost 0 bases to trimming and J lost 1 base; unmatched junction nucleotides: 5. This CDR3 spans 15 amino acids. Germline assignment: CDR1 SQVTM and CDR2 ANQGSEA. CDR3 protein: CSVEDGRGANTEAFF. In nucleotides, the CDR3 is TGCAGCGTTGAAGATGGCAGGGGGGCGAACACTGAAGCTTTCTTT.

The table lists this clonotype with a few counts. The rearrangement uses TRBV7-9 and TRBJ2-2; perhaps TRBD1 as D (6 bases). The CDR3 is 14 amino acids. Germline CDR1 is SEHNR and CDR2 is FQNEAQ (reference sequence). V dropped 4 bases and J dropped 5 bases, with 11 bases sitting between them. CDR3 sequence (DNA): TGTGCCAGCAGCTGGGACAAGGGGACCGGGGAGCTGTTTTTT. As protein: CASSWDKGTGELFF.

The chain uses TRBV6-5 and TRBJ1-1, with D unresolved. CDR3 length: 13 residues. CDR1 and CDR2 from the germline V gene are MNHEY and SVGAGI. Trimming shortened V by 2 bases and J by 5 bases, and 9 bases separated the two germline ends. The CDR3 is CASSYRLGTEAFF. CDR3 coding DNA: TGTGCCAGCAGTTACCGGCTGGGGACTGAAGCTTTCTTT.

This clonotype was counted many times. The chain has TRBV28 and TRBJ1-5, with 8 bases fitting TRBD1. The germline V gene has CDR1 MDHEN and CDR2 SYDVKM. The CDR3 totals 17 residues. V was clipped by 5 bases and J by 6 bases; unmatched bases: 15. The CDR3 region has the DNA TGTGCCAGCAGTCTGCGCACTGACAGGGGCTATGGTCAGCCCCAGCATTTT. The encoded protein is CASSLRTDRGYGQPQHF.

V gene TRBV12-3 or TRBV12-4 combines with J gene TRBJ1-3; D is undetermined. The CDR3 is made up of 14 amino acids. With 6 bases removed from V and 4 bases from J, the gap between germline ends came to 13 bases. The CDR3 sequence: CASSPSLSGNTIYF. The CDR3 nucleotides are TGTGCCAGCAGCCCCAGCCTGAGCGGAAACACCATATATTTT.

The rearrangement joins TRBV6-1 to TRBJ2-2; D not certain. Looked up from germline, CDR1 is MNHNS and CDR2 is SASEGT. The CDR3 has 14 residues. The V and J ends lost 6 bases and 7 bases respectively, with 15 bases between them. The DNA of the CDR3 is TGTGCCAGCAGCCGTACAGCCCAAGGCGGGGAGCTGTTTTTT. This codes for CASSRTAQGGELFF.

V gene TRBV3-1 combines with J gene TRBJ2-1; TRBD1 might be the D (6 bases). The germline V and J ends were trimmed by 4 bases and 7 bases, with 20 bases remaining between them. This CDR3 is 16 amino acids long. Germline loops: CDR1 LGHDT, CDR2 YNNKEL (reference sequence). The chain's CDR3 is CASSLDPGVKRNEQFF. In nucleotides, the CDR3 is TGTGCCAGCAGCCTCGATCCAGGGGTTAAAAGGAATGAGCAGTTCTTC.

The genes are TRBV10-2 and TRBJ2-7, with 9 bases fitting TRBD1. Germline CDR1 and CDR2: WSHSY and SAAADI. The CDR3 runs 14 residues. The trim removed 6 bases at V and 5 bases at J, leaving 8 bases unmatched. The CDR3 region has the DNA TGCGCCAGCAGGGGACAGGGAAATTTCCACGAGCAGTACTTC. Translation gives CASRGQGNFHEQYF.

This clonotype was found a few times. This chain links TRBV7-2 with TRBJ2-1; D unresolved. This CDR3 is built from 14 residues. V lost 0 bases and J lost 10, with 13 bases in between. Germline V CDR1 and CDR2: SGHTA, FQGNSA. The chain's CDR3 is CASSLAPLGIEQFF. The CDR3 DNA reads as TGTGCCAGCAGCTTAGCACCGTTGGGTATCGAGCAGTTCTTC.